This T cell receptor (beta chain) derives from a study of spatial heterogeneity in lung cancer. Across the study: Combinations of a unique TCR and a UMI were tallied in raw reads, and on average each appeared more than ten times.

Each molecule of TCR cDNA was tagged with one unique molecular identifier. Each CDR3 protein gets one entry after TCRdb re-called the 5' RACE reads with MiXCR. Altogether approximately 20,000 distinct CDR3 sequences are present, 10% being singletons, with the ten largest covering 36%. This clonotype was seen only a few times. Trimming took 2 bases from V and 6 from J, leaving 7 bases between them. CDR3 size: 13 residues. Indicated time point: blood at routine non-recurrence follow-up after resection. This material consisted of PBMCs, taken at follow-up. This chain links TRBV12-3 or TRBV12-4 with TRBJ2-2; weak D call: TRBD2 (6 bases). This sequence was found in a female donor with early-stage non-small cell lung cancer. CDR3 in amino acids: CASSLRLAGELFF. The DNA of the CDR3 is TGTGCCAGCAGTTTACGACTAGCCGGGGAGCTGTTTTTT.